The 27 T cell receptor beta chains below were found in one sample sequenced in a study of T cell changes during pregnancy in multiple sclerosis. TCRdb's copy holds only in-frame clones and misses some; the assay was immunoSEQ multiplex PCR. The sample records fewer than 75,000 clones, roughly nine tenths being singletons. The specimen comprised peripheral blood, sampled in the second trimester of pregnancy. The receptors come from a female donor with multiple sclerosis, enrolled in a pregnancy study.

The chain carries TRBV27 and TRBJ2-7, with 9 bases aligning to TRBD1. V lost 0 bases, J lost 0 bases, and 3 bases stayed unmatched. The CDR3 covers 16 residues. Germline V gene data show CDR1 as MNHEY and CDR2 as SMNVEV (reference sequence). CDR3 nucleotide sequence: TGTGCCAGCAGTTTATCCGCGACAGGGGGCTCCTACGAGCAGTACTTC. Translated: CASSLSATGGSYEQYF.

The chain recombines TRBV6-5 with TRBJ2-1; 12 nucleotides agree with TRBD2. This CDR3 comprises 15 residues. V was pared by 4 bases and J by 6 bases, with 4 bases of the junction left unmatched. Germline V gene sequence: CDR1 MNHEY, CDR2 SVGAGI. CDR3: CASSSLAGGPNEQFF. The CDR3 bases are TGTGCCAGCAGTTCCCTAGCGGGAGGGCCCAATGAGCAGTTCTTC.

The J gene is TRBJ1-2, the V gene TRBV7-6; possibly TRBD1 for D (6 bases). There are 13 residues in the CDR3. The V gene lost 1 base and the J gene lost 8 bases, with 11 bases spanning the gap. The germline CDR1 and CDR2 sequences are SGHVS and FNYEAQ. For the CDR3, the DNA is TGTGCCAGCAGCTTAGACAGGGTAGGCGGCTACACCTTC. Translated: CASSLDRVGGYTF.

The chain recombines TRBV7-9 with TRBJ2-1; D possibly corresponds to TRBD1 (5 bases). Germline V CDR1 and CDR2: SEHNR, FQNEAQ (reference sequence). The CDR3 spans 17 residues. V was cut by 1 base and J by 7 bases, with 20 bases left in between. CDR3 DNA: TGTGCCAGCAGCTTAGGCCCCCAGGGTTTTGGTGTGAATGAGCAGTTCTTC. Encoded protein: CASSLGPQGFGVNEQFF.

V usage is TRBV13 and J usage is TRBJ1-1; D gene unclear. The CDR3 spans 12 residues. The V gene lost 7 bases and the J gene lost 9 bases, with 15 bases spanning the gap. Per germline, CDR1 PRHDT and CDR2 FYEKMQ (reference sequence). CDR3 region: CASTLGLSQAFF. DNA of the CDR3: TGTGCCAGCACCCTTGGGCTAAGTCAAGCTTTCTTT.

The chain joins TRBV6-1 to TRBJ2-2; D unresolved. Trimming took off 4 bases at V and 1 base at J, with 7 bases between the two ends. This CDR3 spans 14 amino acids. Germline CDR1 reads MNHNS; CDR2 reads SASEGT. The CDR3 DNA follows: TGTGCCAGCAGTGGGCAGATGAACACCGGGGAGCTGTTTTTT. It translates to CASSGQMNTGELFF.

The chain combines TRBV25-1 with TRBJ2-7, with 7 positions matching TRBD2. CDR3 length: 13 residues. V lost 4 bases, J lost 3 bases, and 3 bases stayed unmatched. Germline CDR1 and CDR2: MGHDK and SYGVNS. The CDR3 reads CASSAGGDYEQYF. In DNA, the CDR3 is TGTGCCAGCAGTGCTGGGGGGGACTACGAGCAGTACTTC.

The count of this clone is one. This chain joins TRBV9 and TRBJ2-3; D possibly corresponds to TRBD2 (6 bases). This CDR3 region has 16 residues. Per the germline V gene, CDR1 is SGDLS and CDR2 is YYNGEE. Between the trimmed V and J ends, which lost 4 bases and 6 bases, there was a span of 21 bases. CDR3 sequence: CASSPGVGTGWDTQYF. For the CDR3, the DNA is TGTGCCAGCAGCCCTGGGGTCGGGACTGGCTGGGATACGCAGTATTTT.

V gene TRBV7-9 combines with J gene TRBJ1-1; D remains ambiguous. The CDR3 is 13 amino acids. Trimming took 2 bases from V and 1 from J, leaving 5 bases between them. The germline V gene has CDR1 SEHNR and CDR2 FQNEAQ (reference sequence). The CDR3 region has the DNA TGTGCCAGCAGCTTAAGCTCGAACACTGAAGCTTTCTTT. It specifies CASSLSSNTEAFF.

Only a few counts were recorded for this clone. This rearrangement joins TRBV9 to TRBJ2-2; tentatively, D is TRBD2 (5 bases). The V end was cut by 0 bases, the J end by 7 bases, with 13 bases between. This CDR3 region has 15 residues. In germline, CDR1 is SGDLS, CDR2 YYNGEE. The CDR3 bases are TGTGCCAGCAGCGTAGTTGAGGGAAGTGTCGGGGAGCTGTTTTTT. Protein sequence: CASSVVEGSVGELFF.

The V call is TRBV14, the J call TRBJ2-6; D gene uncertain. Germline CDR1 and CDR2: SGHDN and FVKESK. The CDR3 totals 17 residues. V was trimmed by 1 base and J by 2 bases, leaving 12 bases between them. The CDR3 DNA follows: TGTGCCAGCAGCCAAGTTCCCAGGCAGGCTGGGGCCAACGTCCTGACTTTC. The encoded protein is CASSQVPRQAGANVLTF.

The V gene is TRBV5-5, the J gene TRBJ1-3; D may be TRBD1 (5 bases). The CDR3 consists of 14 residues. Trimming cost V 0 bases and J 3 bases, with 7 bases left between them. The V gene's germline CDR1 is SGHKS and CDR2 YYEKEE (reference sequence). Here the CDR3 reads CASSLDGGGNTIYF. The CDR3 nucleotides read TGTGCCAGCAGCTTGGACGGGGGTGGAAACACCATATATTTT.

This CDR3 is CATLLGGTDTQYF. The CDR3 DNA reads TGTGCCACCCTTCTAGGAGGCACAGATACGCAGTATTTT. The rearrangement uses TRBV6-1 and TRBJ2-3, with D hard to call. Trimming cost V 10 bases and J 1 base, with 12 bases left between them. Germline V gives CDR1 MNHNS, CDR2 SASEGT. The CDR3 is 13 amino acids.

The V and J genes are TRBV27 and TRBJ2-2; D remains unclear. Per germline, CDR1 MNHEY and CDR2 SMNVEV (reference sequence). V gave up 5 bases and J gave up 4 bases, with 8 bases separating them. CDR3 length equals 13 residues. CDR3 in amino acids: CASSPTFTGELFF. The DNA of the CDR3 is TGTGCCAGCAGTCCAACATTCACCGGGGAGCTGTTTTTT.

The chain uses TRBV27 and TRBJ2-2, with D uncertain. Germline V lookup: CDR1 MNHEY, CDR2 SMNVEV (reference sequence). V lost 2 bases and J 4 bases, leaving 8 bases between the germline ends. CDR3 length: 14 amino acids. CDR3 nucleotide sequence: TGTGCCAGCAGTTTACCCGCGTTCACCGGGGAGCTGTTTTTT. Its protein is CASSLPAFTGELFF.

The chain joins TRBV27 to TRBJ2-5; the D gene is possibly TRBD2 (6 bases). Germline V CDR1 and CDR2: MNHEY, SMNVEV (reference sequence). Trimming cost V 2 bases and J 2 bases, with 18 bases left between them. The CDR3 has 17 amino acids. As DNA, the CDR3 is TGTGCCAGCAGTTTAGGAGGGGCCGACGATCTTCAAGAGACCCAGTACTTC. It yields the protein CASSLGGADDLQETQYF.

The genes are TRBV7-6 and TRBJ1-3; D is uncertain. V was shortened by 5 bases and J by 0 bases, with 17 bases between the two germline ends. The CDR3 covers 17 residues. CDR1 is SGHVS and CDR2 is FNYEAQ in the germline V gene. The CDR3 DNA sequence: TGTGCCAGCAGCCCTCGCGCTGAGAGCCACTCTGGAAACACCATATATTTT. Its protein is CASSPRAESHSGNTIYF.

This clone was seen a single time. CDR3 sequence: CASSLRRTDTQYF. Here the CDR3 DNA reads TGTGCCAGCAGCTTACGGAGAACAGATACGCAGTATTTT. J is TRBJ2-3 and V is TRBV7-2; the D is unclear. V shed 2 bases and J shed 3 bases, with 6 bases lying between them. CDR1 is SGHTA and CDR2 is FQGNSA in the germline V gene. CDR3 size: 13 residues.

The rearrangement links TRBV7-2 to TRBJ2-3; 7 bases line up with TRBD1. In germline, CDR1 is SGHTA, CDR2 FQGNSA. V was clipped by 5 bases and J by 0 bases; unmatched bases: 5. The CDR3 is made up of 15 amino acids. The CDR3 nucleotides are TGTGCCAGCAGCATTTACAGGGGTAGCACAGATACGCAGTATTTT. As protein: CASSIYRGSTDTQYF.

The chain recombines TRBV13 with TRBJ2-1, with D possibly being TRBD2 (6 bases). Trimming took 5 bases from V and 4 from J, leaving 12 bases between them. The V gene's germline CDR1 is PRHDT and CDR2 FYEKMQ (reference sequence). The CDR3 is made up of 14 amino acids. Here the CDR3 reads CASSTWDFYNEQFF. The DNA for the CDR3 is TGTGCCAGCAGCACCTGGGACTTTTACAATGAGCAGTTCTTC.

The gene calls are TRBV2 and TRBJ1-1; 7 bases match TRBD1. Germline V CDR1 and CDR2: SNHLY, FYNNEI. The CDR3 runs 14 residues. Trimming at V came to 5 bases and at J to 1 base, leaving 4 bases not matched to a gene. CDR3 protein: CASSPGQQNTEAFF. The CDR3 DNA reads TGTGCCAGCAGTCCGGGACAGCAGAACACTGAAGCTTTCTTT.

V is TRBV7-9 and J is TRBJ2-1; no clear D gene. The germline V and J ends were trimmed by 2 bases and 6 bases, with 11 bases remaining between them. The CDR3 consists of 14 residues. Germline V gene sequence: CDR1 SEHNR, CDR2 FQNEAQ (reference sequence). Here the CDR3 reads CASSLTGGGNEQFF. In DNA, the CDR3 is TGTGCCAGCAGCTTAACGGGTGGCGGCAATGAGCAGTTCTTC.

This clone was seen a single time. The gene calls are TRBV11-2 and TRBJ1-1, with TRBD1 matching 7 bases. The germline CDR1 and CDR2 sequences are SGHAT and FQNNGV. After removal of 5 bases from V and 1 base from J, the junction contained 10 bases not matched to a gene. The CDR3 covers 16 residues. CDR3 sequence (DNA): TGTGCCAGCAGCCACCGTCGGACAGGATCGAACACTGAAGCTTTCTTT. Protein sequence: CASSHRRTGSNTEAFF.

Comments on this clone: The same CDR3 arises from other DNA sequences in this sample as well. The chain is built from TRBV30 and TRBJ1-1; D is unclear. The CDR3 is 13 amino acids. Germline lookup yields CDR1 GTSNPN and CDR2 SVGIG (reference sequence). Trimming removed 3 bases from V and 1 base from J, with 9 bases in between. The CDR3 bases are TGTGCCTGGAGCCTACTCGGGAACACTGAAGCTTTCTTT. Its protein product is CAWSLLGNTEAFF.

V and J are TRBV7-3 and TRBJ1-2; 10 bases align to TRBD1. This CDR3 comprises 15 residues. Germline lookup yields CDR1 SGHTA and CDR2 FQGTGA. J gave up 4 bases and V 5 bases, and 7 bases lay outside the gene matches. The CDR3 region has the DNA TGTGCCAGCAGCCCGGGGACAGGGGTCGTCTATGGCTACACCTTC. It is translated as CASSPGTGVVYGYTF.

The chain's CDR3 is CASSKELPQGSINSPLHF. The CDR3 bases are TGTGCCAGCAGCAAAGAATTACCACAGGGGTCCATTAATTCACCCCTCCACTTT. The chain uses TRBV21-1 and TRBJ1-6; no DNA check was done on the table's D call, TRBD1. TRBV21-1 is assigned pseudogene status. This CDR3 has 18 residues.

V and J are TRBV30 and TRBJ1-5; TRBD1 agrees at 11 bases. Germline V CDR1 and CDR2: GTSNPN, SVGIG (reference sequence). Trimming cost V 1 base and J 5 bases; bases outside gene matches: 1. The CDR3 spans 14 residues. For the CDR3, the DNA is TGTGCCTGGAGTGGGACAGGGGGCGATCAGCCCCAGCATTTT. Translated: CAWSGTGGDQPQHF.